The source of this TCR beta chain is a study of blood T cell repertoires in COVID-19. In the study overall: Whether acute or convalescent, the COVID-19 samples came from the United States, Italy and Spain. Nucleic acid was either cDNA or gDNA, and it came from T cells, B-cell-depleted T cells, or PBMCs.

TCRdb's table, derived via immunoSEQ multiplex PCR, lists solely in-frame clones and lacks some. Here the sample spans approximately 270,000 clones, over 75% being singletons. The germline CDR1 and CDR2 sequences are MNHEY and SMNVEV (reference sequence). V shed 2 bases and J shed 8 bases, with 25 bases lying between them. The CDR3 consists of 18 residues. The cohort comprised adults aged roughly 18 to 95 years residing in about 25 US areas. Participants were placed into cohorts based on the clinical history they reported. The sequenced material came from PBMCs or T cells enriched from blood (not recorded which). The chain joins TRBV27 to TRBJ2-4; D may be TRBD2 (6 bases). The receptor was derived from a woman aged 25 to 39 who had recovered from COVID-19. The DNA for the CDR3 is TGTGCCAGCAGTTTAAGACGCCCGCGACACGCCACGGGGGACATTCAGTACTTC. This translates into CASSLRRPRHATGDIQYF.